One and the same sample provided the 8 T cell receptor beta chains below, sequenced in a study of T-cell reconstitution after alpha-beta-depleted transplantation in children. Unique molecular identifiers were incorporated into the prepared TCRbeta library. TCRdb independently ran MiXCR on the PCR reads; one entry per CDR3 protein. The sample includes over 450,000 distinct CDR3 sequences, about 10% of them seen just once. Sequencing was performed on PBMCs, taken before TCRalphabeta/CD19-depleted stem cell transplant. These receptors came from a child aged 2 to 10 with inherited bone marrow failure, due to receive a stem cell transplant.

This clonotype has at least ten counts. The chain joins TRBV20-1 to TRBJ1-2; possible D gene TRBD1, 6 bases. Looked up from germline, CDR1 is DFQATT and CDR2 is SNEGSKA (reference sequence). Trimming shortened V by 0 bases and J by 7 bases, and 9 bases separated the two germline ends. The CDR3 length is 12 residues. The chain's CDR3 is CSAREGTSGYTF. The CDR3 DNA is TGCAGTGCTAGAGAGGGGACATCTGGCTACACCTTC.

This clonotype showed up just a few times. This rearrangement joins TRBV7-2 to TRBJ2-4; 8 bases agree with TRBD1. The germline V gene encodes CDR1 SGHTA and CDR2 FQGNSA. The CDR3 has 20 amino acids. Trimming removed 3 bases from V and 0 bases from J; junction bases left unmatched: 16. The CDR3 loop is CASSFWDRTGNVLAKNIQYF. The DNA for the CDR3 is TGTGCCAGCAGCTTTTGGGACAGGACTGGAAACGTTCTAGCCAAAAACATTCAGTACTTC.

This clonotype has at least ten counts. The gene calls are TRBV6-1 and TRBJ2-5, with D perhaps TRBD1 (7 bases). Germline CDR1 reads MNHNS; CDR2 reads SASEGT. The V gene lost 3 bases and the J gene lost 4 bases, with 18 bases spanning the gap. The CDR3 covers 16 residues. The CDR3 loop is CASSDMARGVGETQYF. The CDR3 DNA reads TGTGCCAGCAGTGATATGGCCAGGGGGGTTGGAGAGACCCAGTACTTC.

The chain joins TRBV10-2 to TRBJ2-7; D is perhaps TRBD1 (5 bases). The CDR3 contains 14 residues. Trimming pared 2 bases from V and 7 bases from J, leaving 15 bases between. Germline V CDR1 and CDR2: WSHSY, SAAADI. CDR3: CASSEIKSNREQYF. CDR3 nucleotides: TGCGCCAGCAGTGAGATAAAATCAAACAGGGAGCAGTACTTC.

This clonotype was seen many times. The gene calls are TRBV20-1 and TRBJ2-7; TRBD2 matches at 8 bases. With 4 bases clipped from V and 4 bases from J, the junction kept 9 bases outside the gene matches. CDR3 length: 14 amino acids. Germline V gives CDR1 DFQATT, CDR2 SNEGSKA (reference sequence). CDR3 region: CSAIPGLEGYEQYF. For the CDR3, the DNA is TGCAGTGCTATACCGGGACTAGAAGGATACGAGCAGTACTTC.

Many counts were recorded for this clonotype. This chain's CDR3 is CASSWTETQYF. CDR3 in DNA: TGCGCCAGCAGCTGGACAGAGACCCAGTACTTC. V and J are TRBV5-1 and TRBJ2-5; D call uncertain. V was shortened by 3 bases and J by 4 bases, with 4 bases between the two germline ends. Germline V gene sequence: CDR1 SGHRS, CDR2 YFSETQ. CDR3 size: 11 residues.

This clonotype has at least ten counts. V and J are TRBV2 and TRBJ2-2, with D perhaps matching TRBD2 (5 bases). The germline V and J ends were trimmed by 7 bases and 1 base, with 10 bases remaining between them. Germline values: CDR1 SNHLY, CDR2 FYNNEI. The CDR3 extends over 14 amino acids. CDR3 residues: CASIGEGNTGELFF. The DNA of the CDR3 is TGTGCCAGCATTGGTGAGGGGAACACCGGGGAGCTGTTTTTT.

Ten or more counts support this clonotype. CDR3 in amino acids: CASSLIKGQNYGYTF. In DNA form, the CDR3 reads TGTGCCAGCAGTTTAATCAAGGGACAGAACTATGGCTACACCTTC. This chain links TRBV27 with TRBJ1-2; TRBD1 agrees at 7 bases. Trimming cost V 2 bases and J 2 bases; bases outside gene matches: 5. The CDR3 runs 15 residues. The germline gives CDR1 MNHEY, CDR2 SMNVEV (reference sequence).